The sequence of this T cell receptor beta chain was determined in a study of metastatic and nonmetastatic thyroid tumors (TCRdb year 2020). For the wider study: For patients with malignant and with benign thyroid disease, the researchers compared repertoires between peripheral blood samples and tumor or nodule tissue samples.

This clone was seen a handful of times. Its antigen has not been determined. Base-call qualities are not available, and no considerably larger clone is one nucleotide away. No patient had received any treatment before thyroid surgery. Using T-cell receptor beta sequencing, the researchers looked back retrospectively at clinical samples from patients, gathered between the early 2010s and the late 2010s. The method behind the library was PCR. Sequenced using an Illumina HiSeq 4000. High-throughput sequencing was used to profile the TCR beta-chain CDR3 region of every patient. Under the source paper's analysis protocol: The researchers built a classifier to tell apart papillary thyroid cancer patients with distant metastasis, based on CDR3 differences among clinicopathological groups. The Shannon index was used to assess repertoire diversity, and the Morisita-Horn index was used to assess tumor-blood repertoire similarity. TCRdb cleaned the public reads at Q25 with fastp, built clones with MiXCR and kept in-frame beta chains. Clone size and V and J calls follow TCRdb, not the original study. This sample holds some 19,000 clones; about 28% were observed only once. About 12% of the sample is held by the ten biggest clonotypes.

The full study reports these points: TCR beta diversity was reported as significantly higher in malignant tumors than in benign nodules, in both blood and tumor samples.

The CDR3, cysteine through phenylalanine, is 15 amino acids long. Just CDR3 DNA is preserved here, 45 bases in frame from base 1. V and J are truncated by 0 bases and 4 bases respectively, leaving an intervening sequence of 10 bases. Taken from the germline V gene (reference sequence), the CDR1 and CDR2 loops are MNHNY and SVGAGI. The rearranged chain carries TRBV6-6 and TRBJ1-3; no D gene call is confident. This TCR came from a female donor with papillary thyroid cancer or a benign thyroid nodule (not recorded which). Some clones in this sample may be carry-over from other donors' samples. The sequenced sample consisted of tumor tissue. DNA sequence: TGTGCCAGCAGTTACTCGGGGAGGCAAGGAAACACCATATATTTT. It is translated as CASSYSGRQGNTIYF.